What follows is one T cell receptor beta chain and its context. Germline CDR1 MDHEN, CDR2 SYDVKM. V gave up 7 bases and J gave up 4 bases, with 20 bases separating them. The CDR3 is 16 amino acids. This record belongs to a study of shared clonotypes between healthy human individuals. Genomic DNA (from each subset) was split evenly across several immunoSEQ plates. Replicate PCRs for unsorted PBMC used approximately 0.3 ug DNA (about 27,000 T cell genomes). Per the study methods: ImmunoSEQ output lacked quality scores and full-length reads, limiting matched filtering. Libraries were prepared by immunoSEQ multiplex PCR; TCRdb keeps only in-frame clonotypes and omits some of them. Clonal size and the V and J genes are those of that table, whereas D and trimming came from the DNA. The sample has fewer than 550,000 clones, around 79% seen once.

The V and J genes are TRBV28 and TRBJ2-1, with TRBD2 as a possible D gene (7 bases). Input material: PBMCs. The TCR comes from a woman in her thirties or forties in good health. Some clones in this sample may be carry-over from other donors' samples. The CDR3 is CASTMTGGGGYNEQFF. The CDR3 nucleotides are TGTGCCAGCACCATGACTGGGGGAGGGGGGTACAATGAGCAGTTCTTC.